This T cell receptor beta chain originates from a study of read filtering for tumor transcriptome and immune sequencing. This clonotype was counted many times. Its target is unknown. From about 400 ng of RNA, a library with molecular barcoded alpha/delta and beta/gamma adaptors was made. MiXCR, applied by TCRdb to the reads, yields one record per CDR3 protein. The table has about 38,000 distinct CDR3 sequences, approximately 14% seen once. Study outcomes and limitations: Dropping single-read clonotypes raised IR-seq and RNA-seq shared-clonotype correlation.

Germline-derived CDR1 and CDR2 are KGHSH and LQKENI. The CDR3 has 15 amino acids. V was clipped by 3 bases and J by 0 bases, with 9 bases between them. The receptor's source is a donor aged 40 or over with multiple myeloma. Sequencing input: a population of CD138-negative cells sorted from bone marrow. V is TRBV18 and J is TRBJ2-1; D gene uncertain. CDR3 loop: CASSPSPSSYNEQFF. In DNA, the CDR3 is TGTGCCAGCTCACCCTCCCCAAGCTCCTACAATGAGCAGTTCTTC.